These 5 T cell receptor beta chains share one sample of origin, sequenced in a study of blood T cell repertoires in COVID-19. TCRdb keeps only in-frame clones here, not all; method: immunoSEQ multiplex PCR. This sample has about 180,000 clones, with about 88% found just once. Sequencing was carried out using peripheral blood. These TCRs come from a woman aged 25 to 39 with active or convalescent COVID-19.

The chain joins TRBV19 to TRBJ1-1; D might be TRBD1 (5 bases). Trimming stripped 6 bases from V and 2 bases from J, with 10 bases between. Germline CDR1 and CDR2: LNHDA and SQIVND (reference sequence). CDR3 size: 13 residues. For the CDR3, the DNA is TGTGCCAGTAGGACGACAGACAACACTGAAGCTTTCTTT. This codes for CASRTTDNTEAFF. The full variable domain, completed using reference TRBV19 and TRBJ1-1, is DGGITQSPKYLFRKEGQNVTLSCEQNLNHDAMYWYRQDPGQGLRLIYYSQIVNDFQKGDIAEGYSVSREKKESFPLTVTSAQKNPTAFYLCASRTTDNTEAFFGQGTRLTVV.

The rearrangement uses TRBV28 and TRBJ2-5; tentative D call: TRBD2 (7 bases). With 6 bases removed from V and 4 bases from J, the gap between germline ends came to 12 bases. The CDR3 is made up of 13 amino acids. Germline V CDR1 and CDR2: MDHEN, SYDVKM. The CDR3 DNA reads TGTGCCAGCAGAAGAGGGGGGGGAGAGACCCAGTACTTC. Amino acid sequence: CASRRGGGETQYF. The full variable domain, in which reference TRBV28 and TRBJ2-5 provide the parts outside the CDR3, is DVKVTQSSRYLVKRTGEKVFLECVQDMDHENMFWYRQDPGLGLRLIYFSYDVKMKEKGDIPEGYSVSREKKERFSLILESASTNQTSMYLCASRRGGGETQYFGPGTRLLVL.

The chain employs TRBV5-6 and TRBJ1-2, with a tentative D call TRBD1 (6 bases). V was clipped by 4 bases and J by 1 base, with 20 bases between them. Per the germline V gene, CDR1 is SGHDT and CDR2 is YYEEEE. The CDR3 has 17 residues. The CDR3 here is CASSNVKRGRGNYGYTF. Here the CDR3 DNA reads TGTGCCAGCAGCAACGTCAAGCGGGGGCGAGGTAACTATGGCTACACCTTC. The full variable domain, in which reference TRBV5-6 and TRBJ1-2 provide the parts outside the CDR3, is DAGVTQSPTHLIKTRGQQVTLRCSPKSGHDTVSWYQQALGQGPQFIFQYYEEEERQRGNFPDRFSGHQFPNYSSELNVNALLLGDSALYLCASSNVKRGRGNYGYTFGSGTRLTVV.

The rearrangement uses TRBV6-5 and TRBJ2-7; TRBD2 agrees at 9 bases. From germline, CDR1 is MNHEY and CDR2 SVGAGI. V lost 0 bases, J lost 0 bases, and 3 bases stayed unmatched. This CDR3 is built from 16 residues. CDR3 in DNA: TGTGCCAGCAGTTACTCCAGCGGGGGGATCTCCTACGAGCAGTACTTC. Translation gives CASSYSSGGISYEQYF.

The V gene is TRBV7-6, the J gene TRBJ1-1, with 9 bases lining up with TRBD1. The CDR3 has 17 amino acids. V shed 2 bases and J 5 bases; nucleotides not matched to a gene: 12. Germline loops: CDR1 SGHVS, CDR2 FNYEAQ. CDR3 coding DNA: TGTGCCAGCAGCTTACTTACAGGGGGCATCTCGGAAACTGAAGCTTTCTTT. It specifies CASSLLTGGISETEAFF.